The 12 T cell receptor beta chains below all came from one sample that was sequenced in a study of PD-1 blockade in classical Hodgkin lymphoma. No patient escaped relapse after autologous stem cell transplantation, and brentuximab vedotin exposure varied. Sequencing was performed with immunoSEQ multiplex PCR; in TCRdb, only in-frame clones are kept and a portion is missing. In the table there are tens of thousands of clones, 75% to 90% of which are singletons. Sequences were derived from peripheral blood mononuclear cells (PBMCs), sampled before the second cycle of nivolumab. The receptors shown here come from a human donor with classical Hodgkin lymphoma.

The chain carries TRBV28 and TRBJ2-1; the D gene is possibly TRBD1 (6 bases). The germline V gene encodes CDR1 MDHEN and CDR2 SYDVKM. With 3 bases removed from V and 8 bases from J, the gap between germline ends came to 11 bases. The CDR3 is 13 residues long. The DNA of the CDR3 is TGTGCCAGCAGTTTCAGGGGTTCGGATGAGCAGTTCTTC. As protein: CASSFRGSDEQFF. The full variable domain, with the rest looked up from reference TRBV28 and TRBJ2-1, is DVKVTQSSRYLVKRTGEKVFLECVQDMDHENMFWYRQDPGLGLRLIYFSYDVKMKEKGDIPEGYSVSREKKERFSLILESASTNQTSMYLCASSFRGSDEQFFGPGTRLTVL.

The CDR3 reads CASSLAGVNAGNTIYF. CDR3 nucleotide sequence: TGCGCCAGCAGCTTGGCCGGGGTGAACGCTGGAAACACCATATATTTT. This chain joins TRBV5-1 and TRBJ1-3; unclear D gene. The CDR3 contains 16 residues. V lost 0 bases and J 2 bases, leaving 12 bases between the germline ends. Germline CDR1 SGHRS, CDR2 YFSETQ.

The chain carries TRBV27 and TRBJ2-2; tentative D call: TRBD1 (5 bases). Germline V gives CDR1 MNHEY, CDR2 SMNVEV (reference sequence). V lost 2 bases and J lost 6, with 7 bases in between. This CDR3 is built from 13 residues. The CDR3 coding sequence is TGTGCCAGCAGTTTAGGCAGGGCCGGGGAGCTGTTTTTT. Protein sequence: CASSLGRAGELFF.

V usage is TRBV9 and J usage is TRBJ2-1, with 10 bases identical to TRBD2. CDR1 is SGDLS and CDR2 is YYNGEE in the germline V gene. V gave up 0 bases and J gave up 9 bases; unmatched junction bases: 9. The CDR3 sequence is 16 residues long. As DNA, the CDR3 is TGTGCCAGCAGCGTAGATCCCGGGACTAGCGTCCGTGAGCAGTTCTTC. Its protein product is CASSVDPGTSVREQFF.

This chain joins TRBV4-1 and TRBJ2-1, with 13 bases that match TRBD2. CDR1 and CDR2 (germline): MGHRA, YSYEKL. Trimming at V came to 1 base and at J to 12 bases, leaving 9 bases not matched to a gene. The CDR3 contains 16 residues. This CDR3 is CASSQGTSGSAGLQFF. The CDR3 nucleotides are TGCGCCAGCAGCCAAGGGACTAGCGGGAGTGCGGGGTTGCAGTTCTTC.

The V gene is TRBV19, the J gene TRBJ1-1, with D perhaps TRBD1 (6 bases). CDR1 and CDR2 (germline): LNHDA, SQIVND (reference sequence). With 3 bases removed from V and 1 base from J, the gap between germline ends came to 6 bases. This CDR3 has 13 amino acids. The CDR3 protein is CASSMTGNTEAFF. The CDR3 DNA reads TGTGCCAGTAGTATGACAGGGAACACTGAAGCTTTCTTT.

This chain links TRBV7-9 with TRBJ2-1; 12 bases are a match to TRBD2. From germline, CDR1 is SEHNR and CDR2 FQNEAQ (reference sequence). The V segment lost 5 bases and the J segment 2 bases; nucleotides outside the gene matches: 1. The CDR3 is 15 residues long. In DNA form, the CDR3 reads TGTGCCAGCAGCACTAGCGGGGGGCCCTACAATGAGCAGTTCTTC. Translated: CASSTSGGPYNEQFF.

The chain has TRBV28 and TRBJ1-5; 7 bases fit TRBD1. Germline lookup yields CDR1 MDHEN and CDR2 SYDVKM. Unmatched junction bases numbered 8, after V lost 7 bases and J lost 2 bases. The CDR3 runs 15 residues. The CDR3 DNA follows: TGTGCCAGCACCTTCCGGGACAGACGCAATCAGCCCCAGCATTTT. This codes for CASTFRDRRNQPQHF.

V gene TRBV18 combines with J gene TRBJ2-2, with D perhaps given as TRBD1 or TRBD2 (5 bases each). The V end was cut by 4 bases, the J end by 0 bases, with 6 bases between. Looked up from germline, CDR1 is KGHSH and CDR2 is LQKENI. This CDR3 is 14 amino acids long. CDR3 residues: CASSQGPNTGELFF. The CDR3 nucleotides read TGTGCCAGCTCACAGGGACCGAACACCGGGGAGCTGTTTTTT.

The J gene is TRBJ2-7, the V gene TRBV7-2, with unresolved D. The V end was cut by 5 bases, the J end by 6 bases, with 8 bases between. CDR3 length: 11 amino acids. Germline V gene data show CDR1 as SGHTA and CDR2 as FQGNSA. CDR3 bases: TGTGCCAGCAGCACCTGGGGCGAGCAGTACTTC. Translating it yields CASSTWGEQYF.

The chain is built from TRBV30 and TRBJ1-3; D unclear. The V gene lost 0 bases and the J gene lost 0 bases, with 6 bases spanning the gap. The CDR3 runs to 14 residues. Germline V gene sequence: CDR1 GTSNPN, CDR2 SVGIG (reference sequence). CDR3 nucleotides: TGTGCCTGGAGTGTACAGAGCTCTGGAAACACCATATATTTT. Translating it yields CAWSVQSSGNTIYF.

The chain recombines TRBV21-1 with TRBJ2-7. TRBV21-1 is listed as a pseudogene. The CDR3 totals 16 residues. As DNA, the CDR3 is TGTGCCAGCAGCACGAAAAAAAAGGGACGGTACTACGAGCAGTACTTC. Amino acid sequence: CASSTKKKGRYYEQYF.